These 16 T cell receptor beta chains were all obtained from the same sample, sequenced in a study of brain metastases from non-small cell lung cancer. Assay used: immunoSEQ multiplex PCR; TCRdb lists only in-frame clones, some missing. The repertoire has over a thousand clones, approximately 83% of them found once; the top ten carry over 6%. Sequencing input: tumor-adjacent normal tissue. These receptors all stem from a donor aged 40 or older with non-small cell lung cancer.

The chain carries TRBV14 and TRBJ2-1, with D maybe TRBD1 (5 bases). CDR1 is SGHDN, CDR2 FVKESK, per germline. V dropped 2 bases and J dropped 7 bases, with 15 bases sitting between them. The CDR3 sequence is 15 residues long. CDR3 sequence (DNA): TGTGCCAGCAGCCAATCTAGGGGAAGGCGGAATGAGCAGTTCTTC. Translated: CASSQSRGRRNEQFF.

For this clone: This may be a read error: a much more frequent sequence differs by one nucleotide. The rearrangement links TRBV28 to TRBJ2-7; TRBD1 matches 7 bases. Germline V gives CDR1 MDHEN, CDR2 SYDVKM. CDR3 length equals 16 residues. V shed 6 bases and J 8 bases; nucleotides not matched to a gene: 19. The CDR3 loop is CASRSTGRPLERKQYF. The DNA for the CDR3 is TGTGCCAGCAGGTCGACAGGGCGGCCCCTCGAAAGGAAGCAGTACTTC.

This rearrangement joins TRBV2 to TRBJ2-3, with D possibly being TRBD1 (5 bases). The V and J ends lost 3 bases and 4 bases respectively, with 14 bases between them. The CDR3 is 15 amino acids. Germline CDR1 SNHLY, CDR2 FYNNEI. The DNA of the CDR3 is TGTGCCAGCAGTGACTCCAGGGATTACTCAGATACGCAGTATTTT. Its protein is CASSDSRDYSDTQYF. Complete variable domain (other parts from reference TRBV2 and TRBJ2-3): EPEVTQTPSHQVTQMGQEVILRCVPISNHLYFYWYRQILGQKVEFLVSFYNNEISEKSEIFDDQFSVERPDGSNFTLKIRSTKLEDSAMYFCASSDSRDYSDTQYFGPGTRLTVL.

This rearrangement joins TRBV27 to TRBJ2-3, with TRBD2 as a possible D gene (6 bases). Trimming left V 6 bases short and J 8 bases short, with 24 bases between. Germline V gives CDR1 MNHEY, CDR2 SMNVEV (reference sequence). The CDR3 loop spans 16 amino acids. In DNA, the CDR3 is TGTGCCAGCAGACCGTCGACTAGAGTGGTTGGGGTTACGCAGTATTTT. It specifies CASRPSTRVVGVTQYF.

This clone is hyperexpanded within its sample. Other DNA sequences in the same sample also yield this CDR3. This CDR3 reads CAISESTVQGMHEQFF. The CDR3 DNA is TGTGCCATCAGTGAGTCGACAGTACAGGGCATGCATGAGCAGTTCTTC. The rearrangement links TRBV10-3 to TRBJ2-1, with D possibly TRBD1 on 6 matching bases. V dropped 0 bases and J dropped 8 bases, with 17 bases sitting between them. The length of the CDR3 is 16 residues. Per the germline V gene, CDR1 is ENHRY and CDR2 is SYGVKD.

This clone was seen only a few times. The CDR3 DNA reads TGTGCCAGTAGTCTAACCGGACAGGACAATGAGCAGTTCTTC. This gives the protein CASSLTGQDNEQFF. The gene calls are TRBV19 and TRBJ2-1, with 7 bases that match TRBD1. Losses at the gene ends were 5 bases for V and 5 bases for J; bases not matched to a gene: 6. The germline CDR1 and CDR2 sequences are LNHDA and SQIVND (reference sequence). This CDR3 is 14 amino acids long.

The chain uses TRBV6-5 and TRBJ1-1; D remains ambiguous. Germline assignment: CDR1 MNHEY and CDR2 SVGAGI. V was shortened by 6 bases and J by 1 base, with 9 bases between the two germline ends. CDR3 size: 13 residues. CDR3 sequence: CASSSQWNTEAFF. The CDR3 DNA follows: TGTGCCAGCAGCTCCCAGTGGAACACTGAAGCTTTCTTT.

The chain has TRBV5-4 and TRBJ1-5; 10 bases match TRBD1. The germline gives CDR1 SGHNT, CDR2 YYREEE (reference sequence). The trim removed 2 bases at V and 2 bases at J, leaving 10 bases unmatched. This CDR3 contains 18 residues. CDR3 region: CASSFKSSGTGGNQPQHF. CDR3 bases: TGTGCCAGCAGCTTTAAGTCTTCCGGGACAGGGGGCAATCAGCCCCAGCATTTT.

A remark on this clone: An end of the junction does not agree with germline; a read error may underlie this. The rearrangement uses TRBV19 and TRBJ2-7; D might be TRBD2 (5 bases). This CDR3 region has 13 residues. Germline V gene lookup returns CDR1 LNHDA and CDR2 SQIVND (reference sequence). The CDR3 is CASSLEDGYEQYF. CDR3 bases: TGTGCCAGTAGTCTGGAGGACGGCTACGAGCAGTACTTT.

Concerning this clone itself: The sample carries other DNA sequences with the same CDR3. This chain's CDR3 is CAIRGGQGVYAGANVLTF. The CDR3 DNA reads as TGTGCCATCAGGGGGGGGCAGGGGGTATACGCTGGGGCCAACGTCCTGACTTTC. V and J are TRBV10-3 and TRBJ2-6, with D perhaps being TRBD1 or TRBD2 (7 bases each). Trimming cost V 6 bases and J 2 bases, with 20 bases left between them. There are 18 residues in the CDR3. Per germline, CDR1 ENHRY and CDR2 SYGVKD.

CDR3 sequence reads: CASSFASGGSDTQYF. For the CDR3, the DNA is TGTGCCAGCAGCTTCGCTAGCGGGGGGTCAGATACGCAGTATTTT. V and J are TRBV7-9 and TRBJ2-3; the match to TRBD2 covers 11 bases. Trimming at V came to 3 bases and at J to 4 bases, leaving 3 bases not matched to a gene. The CDR3 contains 15 residues. Germline V gives CDR1 SEHNR, CDR2 FQNEAQ (reference sequence).

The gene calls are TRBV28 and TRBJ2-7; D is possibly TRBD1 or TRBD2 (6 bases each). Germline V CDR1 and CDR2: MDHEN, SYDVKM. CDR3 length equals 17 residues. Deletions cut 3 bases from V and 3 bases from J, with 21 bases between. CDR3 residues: CASSFPHREEGNYEQYF. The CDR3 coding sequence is TGTGCCAGCAGTTTTCCCCACAGGGAGGAGGGAAACTACGAGCAGTACTTC.

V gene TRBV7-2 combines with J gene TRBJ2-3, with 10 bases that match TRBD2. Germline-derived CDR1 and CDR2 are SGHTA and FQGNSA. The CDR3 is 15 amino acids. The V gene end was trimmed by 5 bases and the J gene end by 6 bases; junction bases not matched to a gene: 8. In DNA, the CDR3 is TGTGCCAGCAGCCCTAGCGGGGGAAGGTTGGATACGCAGTATTTT. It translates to CASSPSGGRLDTQYF.

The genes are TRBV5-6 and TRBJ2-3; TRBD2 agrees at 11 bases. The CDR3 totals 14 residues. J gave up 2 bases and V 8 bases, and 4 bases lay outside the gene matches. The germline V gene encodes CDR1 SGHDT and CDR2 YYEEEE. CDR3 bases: TGTGCCAGTTCTAGCGGGGGGCCCACAGATACGCAGTATTTT. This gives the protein CASSSGGPTDTQYF.

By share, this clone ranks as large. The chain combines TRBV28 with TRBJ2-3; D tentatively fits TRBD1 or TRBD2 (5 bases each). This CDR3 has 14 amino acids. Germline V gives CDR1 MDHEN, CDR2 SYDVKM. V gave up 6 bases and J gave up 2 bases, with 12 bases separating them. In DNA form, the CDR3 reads TGTGCCAGCAGCTTGGGGGATTACACAGATACGCAGTATTTT. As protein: CASSLGDYTDTQYF.

The CDR3 region has the DNA TGTGCCAGCAGCTCGGACGGCCTCCTGGTTGCTTTCTTT. Translating it yields CASSSDGLLVAFF. The chain is built from TRBV11-1 and TRBJ1-1, with D unresolved. The CDR3 runs 13 residues. V was cut by 4 bases and J by 11 bases, with 17 bases left in between. Germline loops: CDR1 SGHAT, CDR2 FQDESV (reference sequence).